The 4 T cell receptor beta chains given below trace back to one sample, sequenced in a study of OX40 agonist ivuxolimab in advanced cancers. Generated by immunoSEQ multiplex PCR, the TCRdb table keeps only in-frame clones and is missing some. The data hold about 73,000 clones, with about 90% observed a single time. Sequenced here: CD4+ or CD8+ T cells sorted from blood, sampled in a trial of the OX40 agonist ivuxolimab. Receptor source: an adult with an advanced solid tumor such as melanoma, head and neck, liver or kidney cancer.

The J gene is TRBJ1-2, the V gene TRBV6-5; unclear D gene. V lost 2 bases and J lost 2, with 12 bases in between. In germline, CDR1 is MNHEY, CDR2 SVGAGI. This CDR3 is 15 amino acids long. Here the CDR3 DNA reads TGTGCCAGCAGTTACCTCCGGGCGTCCAACTATGGCTACACCTTC. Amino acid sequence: CASSYLRASNYGYTF.

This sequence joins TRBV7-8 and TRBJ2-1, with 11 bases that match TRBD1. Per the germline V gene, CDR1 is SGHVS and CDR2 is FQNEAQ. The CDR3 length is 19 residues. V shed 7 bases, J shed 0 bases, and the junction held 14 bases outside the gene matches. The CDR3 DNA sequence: TGTGCCAGCACCAAACTAAGGACAGGGGGCTTTAGCTCCTACAATGAGCAGTTCTTC. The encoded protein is CASTKLRTGGFSSYNEQFF.

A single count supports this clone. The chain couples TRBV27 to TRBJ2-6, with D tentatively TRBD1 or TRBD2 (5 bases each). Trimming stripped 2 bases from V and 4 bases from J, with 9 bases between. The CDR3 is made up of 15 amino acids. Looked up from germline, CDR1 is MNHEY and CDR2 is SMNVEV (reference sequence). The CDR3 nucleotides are TGTGCCAGCAGTTTAGGGGGTGCCGGGGCCAACGTCCTGACTTTC. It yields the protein CASSLGGAGANVLTF.

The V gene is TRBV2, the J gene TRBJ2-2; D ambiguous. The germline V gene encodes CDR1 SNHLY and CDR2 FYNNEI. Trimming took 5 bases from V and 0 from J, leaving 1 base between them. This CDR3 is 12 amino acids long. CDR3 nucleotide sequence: TGTGCCAGCAGTTCGAACACCGGGGAGCTGTTTTTT. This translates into CASSSNTGELFF.